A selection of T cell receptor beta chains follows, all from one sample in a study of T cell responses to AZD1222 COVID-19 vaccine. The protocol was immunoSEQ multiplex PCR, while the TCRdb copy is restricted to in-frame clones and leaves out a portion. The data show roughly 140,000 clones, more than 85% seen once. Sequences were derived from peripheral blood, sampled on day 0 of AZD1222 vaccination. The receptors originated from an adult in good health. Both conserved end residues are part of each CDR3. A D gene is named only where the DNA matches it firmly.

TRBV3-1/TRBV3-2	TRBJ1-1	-	TGTGCCAGCAGCCAAGGACGGCAGAACACTGAAGCTTTCTTT	CASSQGRQNTEAFF
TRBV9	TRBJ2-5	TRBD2	TGTGCCAGCAGCGTAGCGGGGGGGGGATTGGAGACCCAGTACTTC	CASSVAGGGLETQYF
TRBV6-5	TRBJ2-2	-	TGTGCCAGCTATTTTGGGACCCTAAGTAGGGAGCTGTTTTTT	CASYFGTLSRELFF
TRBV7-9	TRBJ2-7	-	TGTGCCAGCAGCTCTAGCGCTTCCTACGAGCAGTACTTC	CASSSSASYEQYF
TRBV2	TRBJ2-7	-	TGTGCCAGCAGTGACTACGAGCAGTACTTC	CASSDYEQYF
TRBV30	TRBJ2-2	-	TGTGCCTGGAGTGTAAGGGGAGCGGGGCTTTCAGGGGTGTACACCGGGGAGCTGTTTTTT	CAWSVRGAGLSGVYTGELFF
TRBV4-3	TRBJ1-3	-	TGCGCCAGCAGCCAAGATCAGGGTTCTGGAAACACCATATATTTT	CASSQDQGSGNTIYF
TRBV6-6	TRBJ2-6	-	TGTGCCAGCAGCGGGGCCAACGTCCTGACTTTC	CASSGANVLTF
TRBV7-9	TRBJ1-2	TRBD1	TGTGCCAGCAGCTCCACAGGGGATGGCTACACCTTC	CASSSTGDGYTF
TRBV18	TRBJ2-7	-	TGTGCCAGCTCACCACTAGACGGAAACGAGCAGTACTTC	CASSPLDGNEQYF
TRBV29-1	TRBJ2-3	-	TGCAGCTCGGGACTTAGCACAGATACGCAGTATTTT	CSSGLSTDTQYF
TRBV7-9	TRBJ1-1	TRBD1	TGTGCCAGCAGCTTAACATTGGGCGGGACAGGGAACACTGAAGCTTTCTTT	CASSLTLGGTGNTEAFF